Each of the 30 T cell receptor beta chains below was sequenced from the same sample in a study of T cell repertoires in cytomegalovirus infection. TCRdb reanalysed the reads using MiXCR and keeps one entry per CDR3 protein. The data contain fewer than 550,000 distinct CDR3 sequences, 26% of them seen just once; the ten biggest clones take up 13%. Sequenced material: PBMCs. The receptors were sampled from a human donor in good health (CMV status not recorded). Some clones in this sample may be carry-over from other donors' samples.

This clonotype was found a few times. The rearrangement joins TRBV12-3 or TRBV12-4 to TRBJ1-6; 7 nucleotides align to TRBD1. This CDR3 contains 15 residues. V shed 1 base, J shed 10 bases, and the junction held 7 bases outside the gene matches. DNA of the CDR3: TGTGCCAGCAGTTTAGTTACCAGGGGGTCATCACCCCTCCACTTT. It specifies CASSLVTRGSSPLHF.

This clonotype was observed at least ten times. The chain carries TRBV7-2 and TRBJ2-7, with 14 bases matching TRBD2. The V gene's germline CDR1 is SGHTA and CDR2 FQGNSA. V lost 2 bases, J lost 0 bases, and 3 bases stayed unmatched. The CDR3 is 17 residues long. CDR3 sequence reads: CASSLTGTSGSSYEQYV. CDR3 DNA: TGTGCCAGCAGCTTAACCGGGACTAGCGGGAGCTCCTACGAGCAGTACGTC.

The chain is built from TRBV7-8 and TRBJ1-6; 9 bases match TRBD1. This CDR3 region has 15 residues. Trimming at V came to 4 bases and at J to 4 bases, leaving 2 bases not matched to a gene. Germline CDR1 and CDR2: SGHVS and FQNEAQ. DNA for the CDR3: TGTGCCAGCAGCTCGGGGACAGGGTATAATTCACCCCTCCACTTT. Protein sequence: CASSSGTGYNSPLHF.

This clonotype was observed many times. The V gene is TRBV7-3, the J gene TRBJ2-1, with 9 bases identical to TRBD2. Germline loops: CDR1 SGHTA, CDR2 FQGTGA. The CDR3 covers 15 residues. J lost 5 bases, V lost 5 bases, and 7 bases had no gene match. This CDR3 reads CASSPSGRQDNEQFF. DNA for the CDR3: TGTGCCAGCAGCCCGAGCGGGAGGCAAGACAATGAGCAGTTCTTC.

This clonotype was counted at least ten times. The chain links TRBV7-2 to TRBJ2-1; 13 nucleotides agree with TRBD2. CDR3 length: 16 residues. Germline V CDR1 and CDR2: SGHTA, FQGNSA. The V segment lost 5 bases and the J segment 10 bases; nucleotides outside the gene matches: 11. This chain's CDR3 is CASSLEGLAGRREQFF. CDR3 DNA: TGTGCCAGCAGCCTGGAGGGACTAGCGGGAAGGAGGGAGCAGTTCTTC.

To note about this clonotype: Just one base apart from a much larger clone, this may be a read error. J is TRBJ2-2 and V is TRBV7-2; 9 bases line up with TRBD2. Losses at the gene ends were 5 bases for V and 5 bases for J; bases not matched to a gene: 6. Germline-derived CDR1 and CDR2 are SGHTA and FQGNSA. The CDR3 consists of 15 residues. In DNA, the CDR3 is TGTGCCAGCAGCCAATACGGACTAGCGACCGGGGAGCTGTTTTTT. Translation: CASSQYGLATGELFF.

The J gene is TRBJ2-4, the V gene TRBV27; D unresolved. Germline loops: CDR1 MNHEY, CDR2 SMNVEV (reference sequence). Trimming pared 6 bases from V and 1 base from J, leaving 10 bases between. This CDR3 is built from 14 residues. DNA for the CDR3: TGTGCCAGCAGCTTCTACTGGGCCAAAAACATTCAGTACTTC. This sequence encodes CASSFYWAKNIQYF.

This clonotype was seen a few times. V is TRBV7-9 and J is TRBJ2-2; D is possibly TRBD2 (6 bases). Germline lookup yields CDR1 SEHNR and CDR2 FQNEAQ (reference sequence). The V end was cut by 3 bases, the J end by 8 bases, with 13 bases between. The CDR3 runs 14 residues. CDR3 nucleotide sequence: TGTGCCAGCAGCTTGGGCCGGGGGAGAGGGGAGCTGTTTTTT. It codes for CASSLGRGRGELFF. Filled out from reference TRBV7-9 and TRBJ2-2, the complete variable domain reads DTGVSQNPRHKITKRGQNVTFRCDPISEHNRLYWYRQTLGQGPEFLTYFQNEAQLEKSRLLSDRFSAERPKGSFSTLEIQRTEQGDSAMYLCASSLGRGRGELFFGEGSRLTVL.

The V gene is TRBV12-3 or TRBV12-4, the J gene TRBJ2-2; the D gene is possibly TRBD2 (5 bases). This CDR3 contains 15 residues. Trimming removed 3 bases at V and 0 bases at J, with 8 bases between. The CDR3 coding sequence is TGTGCCAGCAGTTTCTCGGGGACGAACACCGGGGAGCTGTTTTTT. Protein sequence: CASSFSGTNTGELFF.

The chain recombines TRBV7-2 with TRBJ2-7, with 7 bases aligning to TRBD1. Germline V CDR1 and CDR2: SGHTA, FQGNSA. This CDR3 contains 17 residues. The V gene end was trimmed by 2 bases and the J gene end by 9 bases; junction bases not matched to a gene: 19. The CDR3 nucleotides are TGTGCCAGCAGCTTAATGGTTTCGGGACAGTGGTCGAGGCGGCAGTACTTC. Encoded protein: CASSLMVSGQWSRRQYF.

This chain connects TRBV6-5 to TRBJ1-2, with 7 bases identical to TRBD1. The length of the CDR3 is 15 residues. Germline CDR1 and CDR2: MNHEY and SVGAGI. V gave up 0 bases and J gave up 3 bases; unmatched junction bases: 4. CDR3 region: CASSYSIGTDYGYTF. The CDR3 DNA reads TGTGCCAGCAGTTACTCGATTGGGACAGACTATGGCTACACCTTC.

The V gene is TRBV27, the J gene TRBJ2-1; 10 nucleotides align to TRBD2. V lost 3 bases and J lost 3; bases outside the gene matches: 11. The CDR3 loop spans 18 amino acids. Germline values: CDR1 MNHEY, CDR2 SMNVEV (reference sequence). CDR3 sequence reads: CASSLIGSGRGLYNEQFF. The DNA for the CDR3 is TGTGCCAGCAGTTTGATTGGGAGCGGGAGGGGGCTCTACAATGAGCAGTTCTTC.

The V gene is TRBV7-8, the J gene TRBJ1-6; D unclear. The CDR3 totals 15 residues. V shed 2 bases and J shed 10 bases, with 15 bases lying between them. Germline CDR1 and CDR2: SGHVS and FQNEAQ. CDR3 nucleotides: TGTGCCAGCAGCTTAAGGCTTGAGGGTTGGTCACCCCTCCACTTT. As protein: CASSLRLEGWSPLHF.

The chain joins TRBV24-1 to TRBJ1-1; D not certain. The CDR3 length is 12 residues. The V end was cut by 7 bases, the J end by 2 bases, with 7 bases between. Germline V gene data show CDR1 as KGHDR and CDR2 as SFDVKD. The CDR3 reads CATRGANTEAFF. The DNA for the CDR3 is TGTGCCACCAGGGGTGCTAACACTGAAGCTTTCTTT.

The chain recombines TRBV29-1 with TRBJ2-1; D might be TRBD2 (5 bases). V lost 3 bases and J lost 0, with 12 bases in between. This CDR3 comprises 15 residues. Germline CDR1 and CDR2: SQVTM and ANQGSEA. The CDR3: CSVEMRESSYNEQFF. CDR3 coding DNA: TGCAGCGTTGAGATGAGGGAGAGCTCCTACAATGAGCAGTTCTTC.

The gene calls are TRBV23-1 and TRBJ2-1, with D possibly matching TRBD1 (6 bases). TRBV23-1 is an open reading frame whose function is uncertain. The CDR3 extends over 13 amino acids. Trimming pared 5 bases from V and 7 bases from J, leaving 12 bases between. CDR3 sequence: CASSGADRNEQFF. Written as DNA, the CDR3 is TGCGCCAGCAGTGGGGCCGACAGGAATGAGCAGTTCTTC.

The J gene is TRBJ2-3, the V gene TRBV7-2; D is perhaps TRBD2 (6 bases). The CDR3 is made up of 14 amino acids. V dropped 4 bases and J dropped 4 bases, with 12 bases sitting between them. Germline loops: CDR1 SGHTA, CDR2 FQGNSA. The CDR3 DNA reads TGTGCCAGCAGCTCTTCTCCGGGAGCAGATACGCAGTATTTT. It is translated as CASSSSPGADTQYF.

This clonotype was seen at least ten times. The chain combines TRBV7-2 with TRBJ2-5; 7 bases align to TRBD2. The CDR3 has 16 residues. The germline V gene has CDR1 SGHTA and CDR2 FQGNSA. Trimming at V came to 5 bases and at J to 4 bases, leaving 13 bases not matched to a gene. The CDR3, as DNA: TGTGCCAGCAGCCCCTTCGGCGGGAGCTGGGGAGAGACCCAGTACTTC. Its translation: CASSPFGGSWGETQYF.

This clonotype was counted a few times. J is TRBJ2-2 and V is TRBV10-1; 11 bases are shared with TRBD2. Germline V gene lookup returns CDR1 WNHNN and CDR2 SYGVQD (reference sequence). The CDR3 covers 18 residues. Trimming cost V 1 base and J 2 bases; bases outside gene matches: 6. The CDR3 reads CASSELETSGTNTGELFF. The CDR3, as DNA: TGCGCCAGCAGTGAGTTAGAGACTAGCGGGACAAACACCGGGGAGCTGTTTTTT.

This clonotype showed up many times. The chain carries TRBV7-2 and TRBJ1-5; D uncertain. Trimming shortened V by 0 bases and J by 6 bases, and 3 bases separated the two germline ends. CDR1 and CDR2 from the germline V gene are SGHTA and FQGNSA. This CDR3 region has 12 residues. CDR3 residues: CASSLAFQPQHF. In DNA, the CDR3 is TGTGCCAGCAGCTTAGCGTTTCAGCCCCAGCATTTT.

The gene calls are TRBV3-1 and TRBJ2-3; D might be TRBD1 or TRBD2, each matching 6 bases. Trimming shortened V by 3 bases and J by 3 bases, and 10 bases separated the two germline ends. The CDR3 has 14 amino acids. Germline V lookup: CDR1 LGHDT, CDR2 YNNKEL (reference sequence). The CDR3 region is CASSHQGGTDTQYF. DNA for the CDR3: TGTGCCAGCAGCCATCAAGGGGGGACAGATACGCAGTATTTT.

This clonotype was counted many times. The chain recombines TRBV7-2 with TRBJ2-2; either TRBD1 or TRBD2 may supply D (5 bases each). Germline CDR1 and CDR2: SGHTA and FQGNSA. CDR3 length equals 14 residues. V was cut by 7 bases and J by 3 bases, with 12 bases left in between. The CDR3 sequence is CASIKMGDTGELFF. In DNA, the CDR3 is TGTGCCAGCATCAAAATGGGGGACACCGGGGAGCTGTTTTTT.

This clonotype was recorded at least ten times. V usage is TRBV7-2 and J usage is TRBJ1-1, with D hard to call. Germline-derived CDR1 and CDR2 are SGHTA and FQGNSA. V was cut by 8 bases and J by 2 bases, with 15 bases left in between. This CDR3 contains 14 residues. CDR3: CASRPDPYNTEAFF. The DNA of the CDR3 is TGTGCCAGCCGCCCGGACCCATACAACACTGAAGCTTTCTTT.

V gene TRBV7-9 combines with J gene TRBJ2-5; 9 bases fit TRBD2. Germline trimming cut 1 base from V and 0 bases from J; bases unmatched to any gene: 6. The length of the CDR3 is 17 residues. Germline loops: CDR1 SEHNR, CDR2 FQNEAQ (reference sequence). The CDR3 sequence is CASSLGRLADNQETQYF. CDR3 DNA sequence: TGTGCCAGCAGCTTAGGCCGACTAGCGGACAACCAAGAGACCCAGTACTTC.

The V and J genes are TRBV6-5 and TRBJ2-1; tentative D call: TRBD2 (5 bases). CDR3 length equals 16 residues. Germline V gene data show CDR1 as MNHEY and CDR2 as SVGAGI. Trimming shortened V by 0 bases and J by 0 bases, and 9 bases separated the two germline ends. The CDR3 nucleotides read TGTGCCAGCAGTTACTCTAGCGCCCTCTCCTACAATGAGCAGTTCTTC. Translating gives CASSYSSALSYNEQFF.

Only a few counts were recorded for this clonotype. The CDR3 region is CSARGSLDIRQYF. CDR3 in DNA: TGCAGTGCTAGAGGTTCCCTCGATATAAGGCAGTACTTC. The rearrangement links TRBV20-1 to TRBJ2-7; D is unresolved. V was cut by 1 base and J by 9 bases, with 16 bases left in between. CDR3 length equals 13 residues. The germline V gene has CDR1 DFQATT and CDR2 SNEGSKA (reference sequence).

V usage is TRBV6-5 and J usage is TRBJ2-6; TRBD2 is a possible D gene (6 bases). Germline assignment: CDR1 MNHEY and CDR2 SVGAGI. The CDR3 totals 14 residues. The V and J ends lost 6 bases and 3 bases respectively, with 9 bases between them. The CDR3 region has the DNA TGTGCCAGCAGGTACGGGGGTGGGGCCAACGTCCTGACTTTC. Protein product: CASRYGGGANVLTF.

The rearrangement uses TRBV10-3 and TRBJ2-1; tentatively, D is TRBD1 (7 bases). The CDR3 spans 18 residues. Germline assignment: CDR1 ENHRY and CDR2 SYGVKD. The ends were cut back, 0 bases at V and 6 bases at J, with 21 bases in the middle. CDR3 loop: CAISESGGQGGVSNEQFF. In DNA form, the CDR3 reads TGTGCCATCAGTGAGTCAGGGGGCCAGGGAGGTGTGAGCAATGAGCAGTTCTTC.

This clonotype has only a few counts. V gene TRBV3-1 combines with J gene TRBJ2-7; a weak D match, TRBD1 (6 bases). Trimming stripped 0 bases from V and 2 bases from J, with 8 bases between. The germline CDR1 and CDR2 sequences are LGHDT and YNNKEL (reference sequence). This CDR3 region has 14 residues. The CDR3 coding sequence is TGTGCCAGCAGCCAAGATGGGACACCCTACGAGCAGTACGTC. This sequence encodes CASSQDGTPYEQYV.

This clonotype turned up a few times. The CDR3 is CASSKDSNGYGYTF. The CDR3, as DNA: TGCGCCAGCAGCAAGGACAGCAACGGCTATGGCTACACCTTC. This chain joins TRBV5-1 and TRBJ1-2, with D tentatively TRBD1 (6 bases). The CDR3 runs to 14 residues. Per germline, CDR1 SGHRS and CDR2 YFSETQ. V lost 4 bases and J 4 bases, leaving 14 bases between the germline ends.